This record concerns one TCR beta chain sequence. What it binds is unknown. This sample stems from a study of T cells in localized non-small cell lung cancer. Whole-study results and caveats: Turning up in adjacent lung were a median 57 of the top 100 tumor clones. Only one tumor region was sequenced, so heterogeneity remains possible. Uninvolved adjacent lung showed the highest T cell clonality, exceeding tumor. Overall survival was longer when the density of T cells in the blood was higher.

The V and J ends lost 5 bases and 11 bases respectively, with 15 bases between them. The V gene's germline CDR1 is MNHEY and CDR2 SVGAGI. This CDR3 spans 12 amino acids. Only in-frame clones appear in the TCRdb table, and some are missing; sequencing was by immunoSEQ multiplex PCR. The repertoire includes 52,000 or so clones, around 80% of them detected once, and 17% sits in the top ten. Sequencing was performed on peripheral blood mononuclear cells, taken before any cancer treatment. This receptor was taken from a man between 40 and 70 years old with stage III lung adenocarcinoma. The chain combines TRBV6-5 with TRBJ1-1; D call uncertain. CDR3 nucleotide sequence: TGTGCCAGCAGTCCCGACCCCTCCGGGGCTTTCTTT. Translating gives CASSPDPSGAFF.